This T cell receptor beta chain emerged from a study of blood T cell repertoires in COVID-19. Whole-study context: Researchers got acute and convalescent COVID-19 samples from the United States, Italy and Spain. Sample material is recorded as cDNA or gDNA derived from T cells, B-cell-depleted T cells, or PBMCs.

Study processing details: From reference gene primer amplification, estimates of nucleated cell counts were derived. The data were produced by immunoSEQ multiplex PCR, yet TCRdb's version contains in-frame clones alone and is incomplete. That table furnishes V, J and clone size, whereas the DNA furnished D and trimming. The data show 350,000 to 450,000 clones, with 80% to 90% seen just once and more than 1% held by the top ten. Germline-derived CDR1 and CDR2 are MDHEN and SYDVKM. Trimming left V 7 bases short and J 6 bases short, with 13 bases between. This CDR3 comprises 12 residues. Sequenced sample: peripheral blood. This sequence originates from a man in his forties with acute or convalescent COVID-19. This chain links TRBV28 with TRBJ2-7; D is ambiguous. The CDR3 here is CASTPSSLEQYF. The CDR3 bases are TGTGCCAGCACCCCTAGTAGTCTCGAGCAGTACTTC.